The rows below give T cell receptor beta chains drawn from one sample of a study of blood T cells in healthy people across ages. Each CDR3 protein is one row after TCRdb ran MiXCR on the 5' RACE reads. Of some 640,000 distinct CDR3 sequences listed, about 30% are singletons. What was sequenced was blood. These receptors all stem from an elderly woman in good health. CDR3s include the opening cysteine and the closing phenylalanine or tryptophan. D genes are given only for firm matches.

TRBV3-1	TRBD1	TRBJ2-7	CASSQEGQGGEQYF
TRBV4-3	NA	TRBJ1-2	CASSQDNGGGRLYGYTF
TRBV5-5	NA	TRBJ2-1	CASSSIGSSYNEQFF
TRBV7-2	TRBD1	TRBJ1-2	CASSLDRRGLYGYTF
TRBV7-2	NA	TRBJ1-6	CASSLGSSPLHF
TRBV20-1	TRBD2	TRBJ2-4	CSASWGGRAKNIQYF
TRBV6-5	NA	TRBJ1-5	CASSLGQGHQPQHF
TRBV29-1	TRBD2	NA	CSVVGLAGNYEQYF
TRBV2	NA	TRBJ2-7	CASSVVRTYEQYF
TRBV7-2	TRBD2	TRBJ2-3	CASSLWGEGDTQYF
TRBV6-2/TRBV6-3	NA	TRBJ1-5	CASSDTGTQYSNQPQHF
TRBV6-1	NA	TRBJ1-1	CASSIRYGNTEAFF
TRBV7-8	TRBD1	TRBJ2-6	CASSLTGANSGANVLTF
TRBV4-2	TRBD2	TRBJ2-5	CASSQDRASGQYF